The 8 T cell receptor beta chains below were found in one sample sequenced in a study of T cell responses to AZD1222 COVID-19 vaccine. Only in-frame clones appear in the TCRdb table, and some are missing; sequencing was by immunoSEQ multiplex PCR. This sample carries under 35,000 clones, around nine tenths of them seen once, and the ten largest clones take around 13%. Material: peripheral blood, obtained 28 days after the second AZD1222 dose. These TCRs come from an adult who received the AZD1222 COVID-19 vaccine.

The J gene is TRBJ1-5, the V gene TRBV10-3; perhaps TRBD1 as D (6 bases). CDR1 and CDR2 from the germline V gene are ENHRY and SYGVKD. V dropped 0 bases and J dropped 8 bases, with 11 bases sitting between them. The CDR3 runs to 14 residues. CDR3 amino acids: CAISESLGGEPQHF. CDR3 in DNA: TGTGCCATCAGTGAGTCGTTAGGGGGAGAGCCCCAGCATTTT.

This chain uses TRBV19 with TRBJ2-7, with 8 nucleotides matching TRBD1. The ends lost 3 bases at V and 10 bases at J; junction bases unmatched: 26. The CDR3 contains 19 residues. CDR1 and CDR2 from the germline V gene are LNHDA and SQIVND (reference sequence). The CDR3 spells CASSIRSGGKIVSPPTQYF. The CDR3 DNA is TGTGCCAGTAGTATTCGGTCAGGGGGCAAAATCGTCTCTCCACCCACCCAGTACTTC. The full variable domain, with the rest looked up from reference TRBV19 and TRBJ2-7, is DGGITQSPKYLFRKEGQNVTLSCEQNLNHDAMYWYRQDPGQGLRLIYYSQIVNDFQKGDIAEGYSVSREKKESFPLTVTSAQKNPTAFYLCASSIRSGGKIVSPPTQYFGPGTRLTVT.

This rearrangement joins TRBV29-1 to TRBJ1-5, with unresolved D. The CDR3 length is 12 residues. V shed 7 bases and J shed 3 bases, with 10 bases lying between them. The V gene's germline CDR1 is SQVTM and CDR2 ANQGSEA. This CDR3 reads CSAGDPNQPQHF. Here the CDR3 DNA reads TGCAGCGCGGGAGACCCCAATCAGCCCCAGCATTTT.

The V gene is TRBV6-5, the J gene TRBJ1-6; no reliable D call. CDR1 is MNHEY and CDR2 is SVGAGI in the germline V gene. V was cut by 1 base and J by 10 bases, with 17 bases left in between. The CDR3 runs 16 residues. The CDR3 spells CASSYWPVRLASPLHF. CDR3 nucleotide sequence: TGTGCCAGCAGTTACTGGCCGGTCCGACTAGCGTCACCCCTCCACTTT.

V gene TRBV6-5 combines with J gene TRBJ2-2; D uncertain. Germline V lookup: CDR1 MNHEY, CDR2 SVGAGI. The CDR3 is made up of 13 amino acids. V was shortened by 4 bases and J by 3 bases, with 6 bases between the two germline ends. CDR3 DNA: TGTGCCAGCAGTTCCACTTACACCGGGGAGCTGTTTTTT. It codes for CASSSTYTGELFF.

The chain combines TRBV11-3 with TRBJ2-1; D possibly corresponds to TRBD2 (6 bases). Germline-derived CDR1 and CDR2 are SGHNT and YENEEA. V lost 6 bases and J lost 3, with 9 bases in between. CDR3 length equals 13 residues. CDR3 amino acids: CASSPTSYNEQFF. CDR3 nucleotide sequence: TGTGCCAGCAGTCCGACTAGCTACAATGAGCAGTTCTTC. Filled out from reference TRBV11-3 and TRBJ2-1, the complete variable domain reads EAGVVQSPRYKIIEKKQPVAFWCNPISGHNTLYWYLQNLGQGPELLIRYENEEAVDDSQLPKDRFSAERLKGVDSTLKIQPAELGDSAVYLCASSPTSYNEQFFGPGTRLTVL.

The CDR3 DNA follows: TGTGCCAGCAGCTTGGATGCGGGGGGCCCGTGGACCACAGATACGCAGTATTTT. Residues: CASSLDAGGPWTTDTQYF. J is TRBJ2-3 and V is TRBV5-6; 8 bases map to TRBD2. The CDR3 is made up of 18 amino acids. Per the germline V gene, CDR1 is SGHDT and CDR2 is YYEEEE. V shed 0 bases and J 2 bases; nucleotides not matched to a gene: 11.

A single count supports this clone. The chain has TRBV27 and TRBJ1-1; the D is unclear. The CDR3 length is 12 residues. Germline loops: CDR1 MNHEY, CDR2 SMNVEV (reference sequence). Trimming took 5 bases from V and 2 from J, leaving 6 bases between them. In DNA form, the CDR3 reads TGTGCCAGCAGTACAGTTAACACTGAAGCTTTCTTT. Amino acid sequence: CASSTVNTEAFF.